Each of the 19 T cell receptor beta chains below was sequenced from the same sample in a study of blood T cell repertoires in COVID-19. This table comes from immunoSEQ multiplex PCR, and its TCRdb copy is limited to in-frame clones, with some not included. There are a few hundred thousand clones in the sample; around 87% occur only once, and approximately 2.2% lies in the top ten. Sample: peripheral blood. The receptors stem from a woman aged 45-65 years with acute or convalescent COVID-19.

The chain joins TRBV6-4 to TRBJ2-1, with 11 bases lining up with TRBD1. CDR3 length: 15 amino acids. The germline gives CDR1 MRHNA, CDR2 SNTAGT. After removal of 5 bases from V and 7 bases from J, the junction contained 7 bases not matched to a gene. CDR3: CASSPLGTGGNEQFF. The CDR3 DNA sequence: TGTGCCAGCAGTCCCCTGGGGACAGGGGGTAATGAGCAGTTCTTC.

V usage is TRBV6-5 and J usage is TRBJ2-7; D ambiguous. The length of the CDR3 is 12 residues. V lost 4 bases to trimming and J lost 3 bases, with 7 bases between them. Germline values: CDR1 MNHEY, CDR2 SVGAGI. CDR3 in amino acids: CASSSSIYEQYF. For the CDR3, the DNA is TGTGCCAGCAGTTCTAGTATCTACGAGCAGTACTTC.

The chain is built from TRBV5-1 and TRBJ1-6; 10 bases are a match to TRBD1. Germline CDR1 reads SGHRS; CDR2 reads YFSETQ. The CDR3 is 18 residues long. V gave up 5 bases and J gave up 5 bases; unmatched junction bases: 13. The CDR3 nucleotides are TGCGCCAGCAGAAACTACAGGACAGGGGGAGTAAATAATTCACCCCTCCACTTT. It is translated as CASRNYRTGGVNNSPLHF.

This clone has just a few counts. J is TRBJ2-7 and V is TRBV9; D gene uncertain. The V and J ends lost 0 bases and 4 bases respectively, with 11 bases between them. Germline CDR1 and CDR2: SGDLS and YYNGEE. The CDR3 sequence is 14 residues long. CDR3 region: CASSVDGRLYEQYF. CDR3 sequence (DNA): TGTGCCAGCAGCGTAGATGGTAGATTATACGAGCAGTACTTC.

For this clone: Other nucleotide sequences in the sample specify the same CDR3. CDR3 loop: CASSFGQGNEQFF. The CDR3 DNA reads as TGTGCCAGCAGCTTCGGACAGGGGAATGAGCAGTTCTTC. The chain joins TRBV7-3 to TRBJ2-1, with TRBD1 matching over 9 bases. The CDR3 spans 13 residues. CDR1 SGHTA and CDR2 FQGTGA come from the germline V gene. The ends lost 3 bases at V and 7 bases at J; junction bases unmatched: 1.

J is TRBJ2-7 and V is TRBV27; 7 bases map to TRBD1. V gave up 5 bases and J gave up 0 bases; unmatched junction bases: 7. The CDR3 has 15 amino acids. The germline V gene has CDR1 MNHEY and CDR2 SMNVEV (reference sequence). CDR3 sequence reads: CASSPRDRVSYEQYF. The CDR3 region has the DNA TGTGCCAGCAGTCCACGGGACAGAGTCTCCTACGAGCAGTACTTC.

This chain connects TRBV5-5 to TRBJ1-4; 7 bases are shared with TRBD1. Germline V gene sequence: CDR1 SGHKS, CDR2 YYEKEE (reference sequence). The V gene end was trimmed by 3 bases and the J gene end by 6 bases; junction bases not matched to a gene: 8. The CDR3 totals 15 residues. The CDR3 region has the DNA TGTGCCAGCAGCTCGCGACAGGGCACGGATGAAAAACTGTTTTTT. Translated: CASSSRQGTDEKLFF.

The CDR3 nucleotides are TGTGCCAGCAGCCTCGGGACAGCTATTATCTCCTACGAGCAGTACTTC. It codes for CASSLGTAIISYEQYF. This chain connects TRBV7-2 to TRBJ2-7, with TRBD1 matching over 7 bases. Germline V gene lookup returns CDR1 SGHTA and CDR2 FQGNSA. V was pared by 5 bases and J by 0 bases, with 10 bases of the junction left unmatched. The CDR3 is made up of 16 amino acids.

This sequence joins TRBV5-1 and TRBJ1-4; possible D gene TRBD1, 5 bases. V was trimmed by 5 bases and J by 3 bases, leaving 11 bases between them. CDR1 and CDR2 (germline): SGHRS, YFSETQ. This CDR3 is built from 14 residues. The CDR3 region has the DNA TGCGCCAGCAGTCTGGGGCAGCCTAATGAAAAACTGTTTTTT. Protein product: CASSLGQPNEKLFF.

The V gene is TRBV5-3, the J gene TRBJ1-4; D gene ambiguous. TRBV5-3 is identified as an open reading frame with a role that is uncertain. With 3 bases removed from V and 8 bases from J, the gap between germline ends came to 2 bases. This CDR3 contains 10 residues. The CDR3, as DNA: TGTGCCAGAAGCTCAGAAAAACTGTTTTTT. The encoded protein is CARSSEKLFF.

This rearrangement joins TRBV7-6 to TRBJ1-5; possibly TRBD1 for D (6 bases). With 5 bases removed from V and 3 bases from J, the gap between germline ends came to 11 bases. Germline CDR1 SGHVS, CDR2 FNYEAQ. The CDR3 consists of 14 residues. In DNA form, the CDR3 reads TGTGCCAGCAGCCTCGGACAGTCCAATCAGCCCCAGCATTTT. Its translation: CASSLGQSNQPQHF.

This chain joins TRBV28 and TRBJ2-2; D is unresolved. Germline values: CDR1 MDHEN, CDR2 SYDVKM. The V end was cut by 2 bases, the J end by 3 bases, with 4 bases between. The length of the CDR3 is 13 residues. The CDR3 loop reads CASSLPYTGELFF. The CDR3 DNA sequence: TGTGCCAGCAGTTTACCCTACACCGGGGAGCTGTTTTTT.

The chain recombines TRBV2 with TRBJ2-1; 7 bases are a match to TRBD1. V was clipped by 3 bases and J by 0 bases; unmatched bases: 2. Germline CDR1 and CDR2: SNHLY and FYNNEI. CDR3 length: 15 residues. The CDR3 reads CASSETGSSYNEQFF. The DNA for the CDR3 is TGTGCCAGCAGTGAGACAGGGAGCTCCTACAATGAGCAGTTCTTC.

This sequence joins TRBV11-3 and TRBJ2-7; 9 nucleotides line up with TRBD1. CDR1 SGHNT and CDR2 YENEEA come from the germline V gene. The CDR3 has 14 amino acids. V shed 8 bases, J shed 2 bases, and the junction held 7 bases outside the gene matches. CDR3 bases: TGTGCCAGCCCCTTGACAGGGGGGACCTACGAGCAGTACTTC. It encodes CASPLTGGTYEQYF.

This chain uses TRBV5-1 with TRBJ1-4; 12 positions match TRBD1. Looked up from germline, CDR1 is SGHRS and CDR2 is YFSETQ. The CDR3 contains 17 residues. The ends lost 4 bases at V and 3 bases at J; junction bases unmatched: 7. DNA of the CDR3: TGCGCCAGCAGCGTTACGGGACAGGGGGCAGCTAATGAAAAACTGTTTTTT. Translated, it gives CASSVTGQGAANEKLFF.

The chain couples TRBV28 to TRBJ2-5; D might be TRBD1 (6 bases). The germline gives CDR1 MDHEN, CDR2 SYDVKM. The CDR3 contains 12 residues. The V and J ends lost 4 bases and 7 bases respectively, with 10 bases between them. The CDR3: CASSSPTGTQYF. CDR3 coding DNA: TGTGCCAGCAGTTCCCCGACAGGGACCCAGTACTTC. The full variable domain, completed using reference TRBV28 and TRBJ2-5, is DVKVTQSSRYLVKRTGEKVFLECVQDMDHENMFWYRQDPGLGLRLIYFSYDVKMKEKGDIPEGYSVSREKKERFSLILESASTNQTSMYLCASSSPTGTQYFGPGTRLLVL.

The chain uses TRBV14 and TRBJ2-2; possibly TRBD2 for D (5 bases). V dropped 0 bases and J dropped 5 bases, with 13 bases sitting between them. The CDR3 spans 16 residues. Germline V gene sequence: CDR1 SGHDN, CDR2 FVKESK. This CDR3 reads CASSQELGSVTGELFF. CDR3 DNA sequence: TGTGCCAGCAGCCAAGAATTGGGGAGTGTTACCGGGGAGCTGTTTTTT.

The chain couples TRBV4-3 to TRBJ1-3; D may be TRBD1 (5 bases). The CDR3 is made up of 18 amino acids. Trimming pared 0 bases from V and 0 bases from J, leaving 15 bases between. CDR1 and CDR2 (germline): LGHNA, YSLEER. The CDR3 loop is CASSQDPQGMSSGNTIYF. Here the CDR3 DNA reads TGCGCCAGCAGCCAAGACCCCCAGGGCATGAGCTCTGGAAACACCATATATTTT.

V is TRBV7-2 and J is TRBJ2-3; a possible D gene is TRBD2 (6 bases). Deletions cut 6 bases from V and 1 base from J, with 26 bases between. This CDR3 comprises 19 residues. The germline V gene has CDR1 SGHTA and CDR2 FQGNSA. This chain's CDR3 is CASSYLEGSGTFGTDTQYF. The CDR3 DNA sequence: TGTGCCAGCAGTTACCTGGAGGGTAGCGGTACCTTTGGCACAGATACGCAGTATTTT.